The 9 T cell receptor beta chains presented below share a single source sample, sequenced in a study of shared clonotypes between healthy human individuals. TCRdb's table, derived via immunoSEQ multiplex PCR, lists solely in-frame clones and lacks some. The sample records 550,000 to 650,000 clones, 95% to 97% being singletons. As defined, naive CD8 cells were CD45RO-negative and positively selected for CCR7, with terminally differentiated effector memory CD45RA+ cells excluded. Sequencing input: naive CD8+ T cells sorted from blood. The receptors here all came from a woman aged 25 to 45 in good health.

The chain joins TRBV6-1 to TRBJ2-7, with 10 bases matching TRBD2. V shed 8 bases and J 3 bases; nucleotides not matched to a gene: 4. The germline V gene encodes CDR1 MNHNS and CDR2 SASEGT. The CDR3 has 13 amino acids. The CDR3 nucleotides read TGTGCCAGCGCTAGCGGGAGTGGCTACGAGCAGTACTTC. It translates to CASASGSGYEQYF.

The chain recombines TRBV7-8 with TRBJ2-7; D is possibly TRBD2 (5 bases). V was clipped by 4 bases and J by 5 bases, with 15 bases between them. The germline CDR1 and CDR2 sequences are SGHVS and FQNEAQ. There are 14 residues in the CDR3. The CDR3 sequence: CASSSEGRIHEQYF. CDR3 nucleotides: TGTGCCAGCAGCTCCGAGGGCAGGATCCACGAGCAGTACTTC.

This rearrangement joins TRBV10-3 to TRBJ2-7; no reliable D call. Per the germline V gene, CDR1 is ENHRY and CDR2 is SYGVKD. Trimming took off 2 bases at V and 3 bases at J, with 8 bases between the two ends. The CDR3 length is 13 residues. The CDR3 DNA is TGTGCCATCAGTGAGGGCAGTATCTACGAGCAGTACTTC. Translated, it gives CAISEGSIYEQYF.

The V call is TRBV5-1, the J call TRBJ2-1; D might be TRBD1 or TRBD2, each matching 5 bases. In germline, CDR1 is SGHRS, CDR2 YFSETQ. V shed 4 bases and J shed 2 bases, with 13 bases lying between them. This CDR3 has 15 amino acids. The CDR3 DNA reads TGCGCCAGCAGCGGGGGAGTCACCCCCTACAATGAGCAGTTCTTC. This sequence encodes CASSGGVTPYNEQFF. The whole variable domain, filled in from reference TRBV5-1 and TRBJ2-1, reads KAGVTQTPRYLIKTRGQQVTLSCSPISGHRSVSWYQQTPGQGLQFLFEYFSETQRNKGNFPGRFSGRQFSNSRSEMNVSTLELGDSALYLCASSGGVTPYNEQFFGPGTRLTVL.

This clone came up a few times. V and J are TRBV27 and TRBJ1-5; TRBD1 matches 7 bases. Germline CDR1 MNHEY, CDR2 SMNVEV (reference sequence). This CDR3 is 12 amino acids long. V lost 10 bases, J lost 5 bases, and 5 bases stayed unmatched. The CDR3, as DNA: TGTGCCAAAAGGGGGCTCCATCAGCCCCAGCATTTT. This translates into CAKRGLHQPQHF.

The rearrangement links TRBV6-1 to TRBJ2-2; 12 bases line up with TRBD2. The CDR3 sequence is 17 residues long. V lost 3 bases, J lost 3 bases, and 5 bases stayed unmatched. Germline V gene data show CDR1 as MNHNS and CDR2 as SASEGT. The CDR3 sequence is CASSDGLAGSDTGELFF. In nucleotides, the CDR3 is TGTGCCAGCAGTGACGGACTAGCGGGAAGCGACACCGGGGAGCTGTTTTTT.

This chain uses TRBV2 with TRBJ2-7; 8 bases are shared with TRBD1. Unmatched junction bases numbered 20, after V lost 6 bases and J lost 7 bases. Germline assignment: CDR1 SNHLY and CDR2 FYNNEI. The CDR3 extends over 17 amino acids. In DNA, the CDR3 is TGTGCCAGCAGAACTAGGGACAGGCAACCTTCTCTGGGGGAGCAGTACTTC. This gives the protein CASRTRDRQPSLGEQYF. Based on the CDR3 plus reference TRBV2 and TRBJ2-7, the full variable domain is EPEVTQTPSHQVTQMGQEVILRCVPISNHLYFYWYRQILGQKVEFLVSFYNNEISEKSEIFDDQFSVERPDGSNFTLKIRSTKLEDSAMYFCASRTRDRQPSLGEQYFGPGTRLTVT.

V is TRBV27 and J is TRBJ2-7; D perhaps matches TRBD2 (5 bases). The CDR3 has 15 amino acids. Germline CDR1 is MNHEY and CDR2 is SMNVEV (reference sequence). Trimming pared 0 bases from V and 2 bases from J, leaving 11 bases between. CDR3 sequence (DNA): TGTGCCAGCAGTTTATCAGGTAGCGAAACCTACGAGCAGTACTTC. Its protein product is CASSLSGSETYEQYF.

The V and J genes are TRBV6-1 and TRBJ2-7, with D perhaps TRBD1 (5 bases). V was cut by 4 bases and J by 4 bases, with 8 bases left in between. The CDR3 runs 12 residues. The germline V gene has CDR1 MNHNS and CDR2 SASEGT. Written as DNA, the CDR3 is TGTGCCAGCAGTGTCGACAGTTACGAGCAGTACTTC. It is translated as CASSVDSYEQYF.